Included here is one T cell receptor beta chain sequence, with context. What it binds is unknown. Profiling relied on immunoSEQ multiplex PCR, and the TCRdb table lists in-frame clones only, not all of them. Among about 120,000 clones listed, roughly 90% were seen once. These data come from a study of CD4+ T cells in melanoma. Whole-study results and caveats: CD8+ T cell, macrophage and B cell function reportedly correlated with neoantigen-specific CD4+ T cells. Diverse differentiation states were reported for melanoma neoantigen-specific CD4+ T cells.

CDR1 and CDR2 (germline): LNHDA, SQIVND (reference sequence). CDR3 length: 13 amino acids. The ends lost 8 bases at V and 9 bases at J; junction bases unmatched: 7. The specimen was peripheral blood. The gene calls are TRBV19 and TRBJ1-6; 7 nucleotides line up with TRBD1. This sequence was found in a human donor with melanoma. CDR3 protein: CASGGTDFSPLHF. CDR3 in DNA: TGTGCCAGTGGGGGGACAGATTTTTCACCCCTCCACTTT.